This TCR beta chain was profiled in a study of tumor-infiltrating lymphocytes in localized non-small cell lung cancer (dated by TCRdb to the early 2020s). Regarding the research as a whole: The cohort included patients whose samples were collected after neoadjuvant chemotherapy, as well as both smokers and never-smokers and several histologies. Each patient provided resected tumor tissue plus uninvolved lung tissue from the same patient, with the uninvolved lung tissue described as non-adjacent to the tumor. TCR sequencing was one of several integrated assays, alongside flow cytometry, multiplex immunofluorescence, RNA-seq, exome sequencing and proteomics, applied to the same patients. The overall ICON cohort was composed of around 150 surgical patients with localized non-small cell lung cancer whose tumors were resected. A total of some 56 patients were included in the paired tumor versus uninvolved lung comparison of immunoSEQ T-cell fraction. Study-wide findings and limitations: Higher T cell infiltration in tumors than in uninvolved lung tissue was supported by TCRbeta sequencing, consistent with immunofluorescence CD3 counts. The TCR-derived T-cell fraction showed no difference between the flow cytometry-defined immunotypes IM1 (good prognosis) and IM2 (poor prognosis). Because different pieces of the same tissue were used for different assays, technical variation could not be separated from intratumor heterogeneity. Since assay coverage differed from patient to patient depending on how much tissue was available, TCR sequencing was done for only a subset of the cohort. Tumor T-cell fraction from TCR sequencing was not associated with recurrence-free survival (p = 0.61).

Comment on this clone: Its antigen has not been determined. There are no base qualities to consult, and no much larger clone falls within one base.

The T-cell fraction in tumor and uninvolved lung tissue was provided by TCR sequencing with the immunoSEQ assay. As for the authors' bioinformatics: For survival analysis, patients were divided into high (upper tertile) and low (lower two tertiles) T-cell fraction groups, which were compared by log-rank test. Paired tumor versus uninvolved lung differences in T-cell fraction were tested with a signed-rank test. TCRdb obtained this table from immuneACCESS and retained in-frame rearrangements with V and J assigned. These tables miss some clones; where compared with another copy, unresolved V genes account for less than half of the shortfall, and the remainder is unexplained. The V and J calls and clone size come from that table; D and trimming were worked out from the DNA. For this sample there are about 24,000 clones; roughly 64% appear just once. Together, the top ten hold roughly 5.4% of the sample.

The first patient joined ICON in early 2016, and enrollment wrapped up when the last patient was enrolled in late 2018. A subcohort of some 76 patients provided fresh tumor and matched uninvolved tissue for in-depth immune analyses, with TCR sequencing among those analyses. DNA isolated from bulk tissue, without cell sorting, was used for TCR sequencing. The germline V gene encodes CDR1 LNHDA and CDR2 SQIVND (reference sequence). The germline ends are 17 bases apart after V is trimmed by 8 bases and J by 4 bases. Reading from cysteine to phenylalanine, the CDR3 counts 14 amino acids. The entry retains the CDR3 DNA only, 42 bases that are in frame from base 1.

The receptor was isolated from a human donor with non-small cell lung cancer. The rearrangement joined TRBV19 to TRBJ1-2; the D gene identity is not certain. Sequenced sample: lung tumor tissue. In nucleotide form, the sequence is TGTGCCAGTGTCAGCAGGCCTCAGACCTATGGCTACACCTTC. Translated, it reads CASVSRPQTYGYTF.